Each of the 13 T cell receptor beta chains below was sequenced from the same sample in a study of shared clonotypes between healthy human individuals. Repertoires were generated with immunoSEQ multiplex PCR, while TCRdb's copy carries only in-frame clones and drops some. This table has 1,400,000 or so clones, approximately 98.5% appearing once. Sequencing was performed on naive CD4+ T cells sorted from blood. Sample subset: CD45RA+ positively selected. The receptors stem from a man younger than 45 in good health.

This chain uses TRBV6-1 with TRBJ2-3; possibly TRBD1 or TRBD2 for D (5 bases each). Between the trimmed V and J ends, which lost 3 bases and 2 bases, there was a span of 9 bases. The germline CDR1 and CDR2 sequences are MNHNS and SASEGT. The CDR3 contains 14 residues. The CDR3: CASSDGGPTDTQYF. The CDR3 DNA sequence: TGTGCCAGCAGTGATGGGGGACCCACAGATACGCAGTATTTT.

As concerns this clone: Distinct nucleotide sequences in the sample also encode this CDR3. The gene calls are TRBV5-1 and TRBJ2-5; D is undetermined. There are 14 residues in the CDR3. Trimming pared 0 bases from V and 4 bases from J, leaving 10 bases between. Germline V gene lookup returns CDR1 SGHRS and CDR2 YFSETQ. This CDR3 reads CASSLVTTGETQYF. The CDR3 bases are TGCGCCAGCAGCTTGGTGACAACCGGAGAGACCCAGTACTTC. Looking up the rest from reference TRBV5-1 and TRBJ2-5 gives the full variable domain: KAGVTQTPRYLIKTRGQQVTLSCSPISGHRSVSWYQQTPGQGLQFLFEYFSETQRNKGNFPGRFSGRQFSNSRSEMNVSTLELGDSALYLCASSLVTTGETQYFGPGTRLLVL.

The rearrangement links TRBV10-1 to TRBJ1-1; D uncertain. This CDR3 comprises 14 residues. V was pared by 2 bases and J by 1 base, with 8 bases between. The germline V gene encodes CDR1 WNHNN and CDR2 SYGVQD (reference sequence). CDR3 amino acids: CASSEEPENTEAFF. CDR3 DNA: TGCGCCAGCAGTGAGGAGCCGGAGAACACTGAAGCTTTCTTT.

The CDR3 DNA reads as TGCGCCAGCACCCCTTTAGCGGGAGGATACGAGACCCAGTACTTC. Protein: CASTPLAGGYETQYF. V is TRBV5-1 and J is TRBJ2-5; 10 bases match TRBD2. The CDR3 is 15 residues long. Trimming took 6 bases from V and 5 from J; bases not matched to a gene: 10. Germline CDR1 reads SGHRS; CDR2 reads YFSETQ. Full variable domain (rest looked up from reference TRBV5-1 and TRBJ2-5): KAGVTQTPRYLIKTRGQQVTLSCSPISGHRSVSWYQQTPGQGLQFLFEYFSETQRNKGNFPGRFSGRQFSNSRSEMNVSTLELGDSALYLCASTPLAGGYETQYFGPGTRLLVL.

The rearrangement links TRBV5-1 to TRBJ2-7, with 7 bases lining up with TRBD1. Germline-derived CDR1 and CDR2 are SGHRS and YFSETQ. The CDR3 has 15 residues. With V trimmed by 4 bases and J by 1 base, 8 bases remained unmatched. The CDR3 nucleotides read TGCGCCAGCAGCCCGGGACAGTCGATTTCCTACGAGCAGTACTTC. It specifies CASSPGQSISYEQYF.

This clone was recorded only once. This CDR3 reads CASSFSLRTSGRNEQFF. DNA for the CDR3: TGTGCCAGCAGCTTTTCTCTTAGGACTAGCGGGAGGAATGAGCAGTTCTTC. The chain joins TRBV5-4 to TRBJ2-1; 14 bases map to TRBD2. Unmatched junction bases numbered 8, after V lost 2 bases and J lost 7 bases. The germline V gene encodes CDR1 SGHNT and CDR2 YYREEE (reference sequence). CDR3 length equals 17 residues.

The CDR3 protein is CASSLGASWVETQYF. The CDR3 bases are TGCGCCAGCAGCTTGGGAGCTAGCTGGGTAGAGACCCAGTACTTC. The chain recombines TRBV5-1 with TRBJ2-5; a possible D gene is TRBD2 (5 bases). Germline V gives CDR1 SGHRS, CDR2 YFSETQ. The CDR3 consists of 15 residues. Trimming took off 0 bases at V and 4 bases at J, with 13 bases between the two ends.

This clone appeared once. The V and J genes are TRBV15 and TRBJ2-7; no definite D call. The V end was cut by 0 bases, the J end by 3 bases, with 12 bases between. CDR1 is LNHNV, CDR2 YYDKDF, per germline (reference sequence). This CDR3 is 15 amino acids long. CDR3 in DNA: TGTGCCACCAGCAGAGATCGAAATCTGGACTACGAGCAGTACTTC. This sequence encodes CATSRDRNLDYEQYF.

In DNA form, the CDR3 reads TGTGCCAGTAGTCTGGACAGGGTGCAGCAGCCCCAGCATTTT. This translates into CASSLDRVQQPQHF. V gene TRBV19 combines with J gene TRBJ1-5; 8 bases map to TRBD1. V lost 5 bases to trimming and J lost 7 bases; unmatched junction nucleotides: 7. This CDR3 has 14 amino acids. The V gene's germline CDR1 is LNHDA and CDR2 SQIVND (reference sequence).

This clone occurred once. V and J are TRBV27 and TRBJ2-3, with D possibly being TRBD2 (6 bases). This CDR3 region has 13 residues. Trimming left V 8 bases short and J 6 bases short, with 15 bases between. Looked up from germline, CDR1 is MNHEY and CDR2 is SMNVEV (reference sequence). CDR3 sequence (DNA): TGTGCCAGCGTCGGGGGAGAAGAGGATACGCAGTATTTT. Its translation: CASVGGEEDTQYF.

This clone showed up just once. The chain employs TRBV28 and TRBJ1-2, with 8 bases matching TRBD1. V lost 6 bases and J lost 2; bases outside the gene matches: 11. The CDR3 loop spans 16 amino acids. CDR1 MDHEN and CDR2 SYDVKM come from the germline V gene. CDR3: CASSRHLRDRNYGYTF. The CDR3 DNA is TGTGCCAGCAGCCGACACTTAAGGGACAGGAACTATGGCTACACCTTC.

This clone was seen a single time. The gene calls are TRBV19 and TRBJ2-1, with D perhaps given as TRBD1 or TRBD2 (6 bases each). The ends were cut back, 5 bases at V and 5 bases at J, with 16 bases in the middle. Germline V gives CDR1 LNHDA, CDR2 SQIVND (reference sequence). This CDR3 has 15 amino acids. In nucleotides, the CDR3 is TGTGCCAGTAGTCCTCCGGGGGCATTTAACAATGAGCAGTTCTTC. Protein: CASSPPGAFNNEQFF.

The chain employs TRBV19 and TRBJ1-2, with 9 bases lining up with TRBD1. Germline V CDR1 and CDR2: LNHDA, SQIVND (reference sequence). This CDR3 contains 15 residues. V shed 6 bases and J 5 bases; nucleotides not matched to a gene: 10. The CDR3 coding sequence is TGTGCCAGTAGAGACAGGGGGAGTTTGTTGTATGGCTACACCTTC. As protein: CASRDRGSLLYGYTF. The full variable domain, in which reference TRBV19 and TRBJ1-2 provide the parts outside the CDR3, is DGGITQSPKYLFRKEGQNVTLSCEQNLNHDAMYWYRQDPGQGLRLIYYSQIVNDFQKGDIAEGYSVSREKKESFPLTVTSAQKNPTAFYLCASRDRGSLLYGYTFGSGTRLTVV.